These T cell receptor beta chains were read from a single sample in a study of blood T cell repertoires in COVID-19. Sequencing used immunoSEQ multiplex PCR; TCRdb keeps in-frame clones, though not all of them. The sample lists about 98,000 clones; 65% to 90% were seen once. Sequenced: peripheral blood. The source of these receptors is a man in his 70s with active or convalescent COVID-19. Each CDR3 is given with its conserved first and last residue. The D gene is left open where the match is weak. Some rows mark clone size as missing; the rest say once, few, many or name a class of expanded clone.

abundance: .; j_gene: TRBJ2-3; d_gene: TRBD2; v_gene: TRBV6-5; CDR3nt: TGTGCCACCCAGACTAGCGGGGCCACAGATACGCAGTATTTT; CDR3aa: CATQTSGATDTQYF
abundance: .; j_gene: TRBJ2-5; d_gene: .; v_gene: TRBV28; CDR3nt: TGTGCCAGCAGTATCGGGACATTATTCCAAGAGACCCAGTACTTC; CDR3aa: CASSIGTLFQETQYF
abundance: .; j_gene: TRBJ1-2; d_gene: TRBD1; v_gene: TRBV6-2/TRBV6-3; CDR3nt: TGTGCCAGCAGTAGCTGGGACAGGGGGCGCAGGGGCTACACCTTC; CDR3aa: CASSSWDRGRRGYTF
abundance: .; j_gene: TRBJ1-1; d_gene: .; v_gene: TRBV5-5; CDR3nt: TGTGCCAGCAGCTTGATTCCCGACATTGGAGCTTTCTTT; CDR3aa: CASSLIPDIGAFF
abundance: once; j_gene: TRBJ2-3; d_gene: .; v_gene: TRBV2; CDR3nt: TGTGCCAGCAGTGGCGGGGGCACAGATACGCAGTATTTT; CDR3aa: CASSGGGTDTQYF
abundance: .; j_gene: TRBJ1-4; d_gene: TRBD1; v_gene: TRBV5-1; CDR3nt: TGCGCCAGCAGCGTGCAGGGGGACGGCCATTCGGAAAAACTGTTTTTT; CDR3aa: CASSVQGDGHSEKLFF
abundance: .; j_gene: TRBJ1-6; d_gene: TRBD1; v_gene: TRBV5-1; CDR3nt: TGCGCCAGCAGCACGGGACAGTCTAATTCACCCCTCCACTTT; CDR3aa: CASSTGQSNSPLHF
abundance: .; j_gene: TRBJ1-2; d_gene: TRBD1; v_gene: TRBV7-2; CDR3nt: TGTGCCAGCAGCAGTGACAGGGAGTGGGTTTACTATGGCTACACCTTC; CDR3aa: CASSSDREWVYYGYTF
abundance: .; j_gene: TRBJ1-3; d_gene: TRBD1; v_gene: TRBV3-1/TRBV3-2; CDR3nt: TGTGCCAGCAGCCCCTTACAGGGGGCGACGGGAAACACCATATATTTT; CDR3aa: CASSPLQGATGNTIYF
abundance: .; j_gene: TRBJ2-3; d_gene: .; v_gene: TRBV4-1; CDR3nt: TGCGCCAGCAGCCAAGGGAGGGCTAGCACAGATACGCAGTATTTT; CDR3aa: CASSQGRASTDTQYF
abundance: .; j_gene: TRBJ2-3; d_gene: .; v_gene: TRBV5-8; CDR3nt: TGTGCCAGCAGCTTCCAGGTCAGGGATCTCGGTACGCAGTATTTT; CDR3aa: CASSFQVRDLGTQYF
abundance: .; j_gene: TRBJ1-5; d_gene: .; v_gene: TRBV5-5; CDR3nt: TGTGCCAGCAGCTTGGCCTCGTTTGGGGGGACGAGCAATCAGCCCCAGCATTTT; CDR3aa: CASSLASFGGTSNQPQHF
abundance: .; j_gene: TRBJ2-3; d_gene: .; v_gene: TRBV7-9; CDR3nt: TGTGCCAGCAGCTTAGAGGCAGGGTATACGGATACGCAGTATTTT; CDR3aa: CASSLEAGYTDTQYF
abundance: once; j_gene: TRBJ2-7; d_gene: TRBD1; v_gene: TRBV4-3; CDR3nt: TGCGCCAGCAGCCAAGTTGGGACAGCCTCCCGCGAGCAGTACTTC; CDR3aa: CASSQVGTASREQYF
abundance: .; j_gene: TRBJ2-5; d_gene: TRBD2; v_gene: TRBV7-2; CDR3nt: TGTGCCAGCAGCTACCGGGGACTACCAGAGGAGACCCAGTACTTC; CDR3aa: CASSYRGLPEETQYF
abundance: .; j_gene: TRBJ2-7; d_gene: TRBD1; v_gene: TRBV18; CDR3nt: TGTGCCAGCTCACGGGACAGCTCCTACGAGCAGTACTTC; CDR3aa: CASSRDSSYEQYF
abundance: .; j_gene: TRBJ2-5; d_gene: .; v_gene: TRBV6-6; CDR3nt: TGTGCCAGCAGTTACTCTCGCAACGGAGAGACCCAGTACTTC; CDR3aa: CASSYSRNGETQYF
abundance: .; j_gene: TRBJ2-2; d_gene: TRBD1; v_gene: TRBV6-6; CDR3nt: TGTGCCAGCAGTCCCGGGACAGGGGTCGACGGCACCGGGGAGCTGTTTTTT; CDR3aa: CASSPGTGVDGTGELFF
abundance: .; j_gene: TRBJ1-3; d_gene: .; v_gene: TRBV9; CDR3nt: TGTGCCAGCAGCGTAGTCCCAGTTGACAGCGGAAACACCATATATTTT; CDR3aa: CASSVVPVDSGNTIYF
abundance: once; j_gene: TRBJ1-1; d_gene: .; v_gene: TRBV7-9; CDR3nt: TGTGCCAGCAGCTTAACGGGGAGGGGTATGAACACTGAAGCTTTCTTT; CDR3aa: CASSLTGRGMNTEAFF
abundance: few; j_gene: TRBJ1-6; d_gene: .; v_gene: TRBV3-1/TRBV3-2; CDR3nt: TGTGCCAGCGGGTCGGGGGTGGTCTCACCCCTCCACTTT; CDR3aa: CASGSGVVSPLHF
abundance: .; j_gene: TRBJ2-7; d_gene: .; v_gene: TRBV19; CDR3nt: TGTGCCAGTGAGGGAGAAAACTCCTACGAGCAGTACTTC; CDR3aa: CASEGENSYEQYF
abundance: .; j_gene: TRBJ2-1; d_gene: TRBD1; v_gene: TRBV29-1; CDR3nt: TGCAGCGTTGAAGGGGGACAGGGTTACAATGAGCAGTTCTTC; CDR3aa: CSVEGGQGYNEQFF
abundance: .; j_gene: TRBJ2-1; d_gene: TRBD2; v_gene: TRBV10-2; CDR3nt: TGCGCCAGCAGTGAGATAGCCACTAGCGCCAATGAGCAGTTCTTC; CDR3aa: CASSEIATSANEQFF
abundance: .; j_gene: TRBJ1-3; d_gene: .; v_gene: TRBV7-2; CDR3nt: TGTGCCAGCAGCTTAGCGGGGGGCTCTGGAAACACCATATATTTT; CDR3aa: CASSLAGGSGNTIYF
abundance: .; j_gene: TRBJ1-1; d_gene: .; v_gene: TRBV14; CDR3nt: TGTGCCAGCAGCCAACAGTATGGGAACACTGAAGCTTTCTTT; CDR3aa: CASSQQYGNTEAFF
abundance: .; j_gene: TRBJ2-3; d_gene: .; v_gene: TRBV4-1; CDR3nt: TGCGCCAGCAGCCTGTCCGGGAGCACAGATACGCAGTATTTT; CDR3aa: CASSLSGSTDTQYF
abundance: .; j_gene: TRBJ1-1; d_gene: .; v_gene: TRBV19; CDR3nt: TGTGCCAGTAGTCCCGGGACATCGAACACTGAAGCTTTCTTT; CDR3aa: CASSPGTSNTEAFF
abundance: .; j_gene: TRBJ2-6; d_gene: .; v_gene: TRBV5-8; CDR3nt: TGTGCCAGCCGGGGGACGCTCTCCGCTGGGGCCAACGTCCTGACTTTC; CDR3aa: CASRGTLSAGANVLTF
abundance: .; j_gene: TRBJ1-4; d_gene: TRBD1; v_gene: TRBV7-8; CDR3nt: TGTGCCAGCAGCCAAACAGGGGGCCGCCAGGGAACTAATGAAAAACTGTTTTTT; CDR3aa: CASSQTGGRQGTNEKLFF
abundance: .; j_gene: TRBJ2-5; d_gene: TRBD2; v_gene: TRBV6-1; CDR3nt: TGTGCCAGCAGTGCCGGGACTAGCGGGGGGTTGGAGACCCAGTACTTC; CDR3aa: CASSAGTSGGLETQYF
abundance: .; j_gene: TRBJ1-1; d_gene: TRBD1; v_gene: TRBV24-1; CDR3nt: TGTGCCACCAGTGTTCTCCGAGGACAGGGGGCGATGAAGACTGAAGCTTTCTTT; CDR3aa: CATSVLRGQGAMKTEAFF
abundance: .; j_gene: TRBJ1-6; d_gene: .; v_gene: TRBV28; CDR3nt: TGTGCCAGCAGCTATCTTATGGGGACTGCCGGATCACCCCTCCACTTT; CDR3aa: CASSYLMGTAGSPLHF
abundance: .; j_gene: TRBJ2-3; d_gene: .; v_gene: TRBV4-1; CDR3nt: TGCGCCAGCAGCCAAGATCGTACGCAGTATTTT; CDR3aa: CASSQDRTQYF
abundance: .; j_gene: TRBJ1-4; d_gene: TRBD1; v_gene: TRBV7-9; CDR3nt: TGTGCCAGCAGCTCCCCATGGGACAGGGAGGAAAAACTGTTTTTT; CDR3aa: CASSSPWDREEKLFF
abundance: .; j_gene: TRBJ2-7; d_gene: .; v_gene: TRBV6-6; CDR3nt: TGTGCCACCAGGACAGAGCACTACGAGCAGTACTTC; CDR3aa: CATRTEHYEQYF
abundance: .; j_gene: TRBJ1-4; d_gene: TRBD1; v_gene: TRBV4-1; CDR3nt: TGCGCCAGCAGCCAAGATCAATGGGGGACAGTAGAAAAACTGTTTTTT; CDR3aa: CASSQDQWGTVEKLFF
abundance: once; j_gene: TRBJ1-6; d_gene: TRBD1; v_gene: TRBV5-6; CDR3nt: TGTGCCAGCAGCTCGACAGGGGCTGGCGCCTATAATTCACCCCTCCACTTT; CDR3aa: CASSSTGAGAYNSPLHF
abundance: .; j_gene: TRBJ1-5; d_gene: .; v_gene: TRBV4-1; CDR3nt: TGCGCCAGCAGCCAGGAGGGTCTTAGCAATCAGCCCCAGCATTTT; CDR3aa: CASSQEGLSNQPQHF
abundance: .; j_gene: TRBJ2-5; d_gene: .; v_gene: TRBV6-2/TRBV6-3; CDR3nt: TGTGCCAGCACCCCCGGAGGGTCCGGGACCCAGTACTTC; CDR3aa: CASTPGGSGTQYF
abundance: .; j_gene: TRBJ2-3; d_gene: TRBD1; v_gene: TRBV28; CDR3nt: TGTGCCAGCGCTGAAGGGGGACAGAGCACAGATACGCAGTATTTT; CDR3aa: CASAEGGQSTDTQYF
abundance: .; j_gene: TRBJ1-5; d_gene: TRBD1; v_gene: TRBV19; CDR3nt: TGTGCCAGTACGGGGACAGGAGGCAATCAGCCCCAGCATTTT; CDR3aa: CASTGTGGNQPQHF
abundance: .; j_gene: TRBJ2-7; d_gene: .; v_gene: TRBV12-3/TRBV12-4; CDR3nt: TGTGCCAGCAGTTCCCAGGGGTCCTACGAGCAGTACTTC; CDR3aa: CASSSQGSYEQYF
abundance: .; j_gene: TRBJ1-6; d_gene: .; v_gene: TRBV3-1/TRBV3-2; CDR3nt: TGTGCCAGCAGCCGGTGGCAGAATAATTCACCCCTCCACTTT; CDR3aa: CASSRWQNNSPLHF
abundance: .; j_gene: TRBJ2-5; d_gene: .; v_gene: TRBV30; CDR3nt: TGTGCCTGGACCCGTCACACGGCAGCGTACCAAGAGACCCAGTACTTC; CDR3aa: CAWTRHTAAYQETQYF
abundance: .; j_gene: TRBJ1-2; d_gene: .; v_gene: TRBV6-5; CDR3nt: TGTGCCAGCAGGCCGCAACTTAACTATGGCTACACCTTC; CDR3aa: CASRPQLNYGYTF
abundance: .; j_gene: TRBJ1-2; d_gene: .; v_gene: TRBV5-1; CDR3nt: TGCGCCAGCAACACGAGGGATAGTGTCTATGGCTACACCTTC; CDR3aa: CASNTRDSVYGYTF
abundance: .; j_gene: TRBJ2-6; d_gene: TRBD1; v_gene: TRBV27; CDR3nt: TGTGCCAGCAGTTTCCTGGGACAGGGTTACTCTGGGGCCAACGTCCTGACTTTC; CDR3aa: CASSFLGQGYSGANVLTF
abundance: .; j_gene: TRBJ1-4; d_gene: .; v_gene: TRBV6-5; CDR3nt: TGTGCCAGGACAGAGGTCGGGAAACTGTTTTTT; CDR3aa: CARTEVGKLFF
abundance: .; j_gene: TRBJ2-5; d_gene: TRBD2; v_gene: TRBV11-2; CDR3nt: TGTGCCAGCAATAGCGGGGGGGTGTTAGAGACCCAGTACTTC; CDR3aa: CASNSGGVLETQYF